A selection of T cell receptor beta chains follows, all from one sample in a study of blood T cells in healthy people across ages. Via MiXCR, TCRdb re-called the 5' RACE reads, giving one row per CDR3 protein. The table has more than 750,000 distinct CDR3 sequences, roughly 28% seen once; the top ten hold roughly 10%. The same data also went into a second study, on T cells of mothers and their children.

The sequenced material came from blood. These receptors were taken from a woman aged 40 to 50 in good health. Both conserved end residues are part of each CDR3. D genes are given only for firm matches. A clone size is listed for some rows: how often the clone was seen (once, few, many), or a class if it is expanded.

clone_size	v_call	j_call	d_call	cdr3_nt	cdr3_aa
NA	TRBV4-1	TRBJ1-5	NA	TGCGCCAGCAGCCAAGTGTCCGAGGGACAGCCCCAGCATTTT	CASSQVSEGQPQHF
many	TRBV3-1	TRBJ2-7	TRBD2	TGTGCCAGCAGCCCATCGGGACTAGTCATCTCCTACGAGCAGTACTTC	CASSPSGLVISYEQYF
NA	TRBV12-3/TRBV12-4	TRBJ2-3	NA	TGTGCCAGCAGATTCAGGGGTTCGGGCACAGATATGCAGTATTTT	CASRFRGSGTDMQYF
NA	TRBV5-1	TRBJ1-5	TRBD1	TGCGCCAGCAGCTGGACAGGGGACAATCAGCCCCAGCATTTT	CASSWTGDNQPQHF
NA	TRBV5-1	TRBJ2-3	TRBD1	TGCGCCAGCAGCCCAGACAGGGGTTTTGCAAATACGCAGTATTTT	CASSPDRGFANTQYF
NA	TRBV29-1	TRBJ1-1	NA	TGCAGCGTTGAAGTCCCGAGGGCCACTGAAGCTTTCTTT	CSVEVPRATEAFF
NA	TRBV7-3	TRBJ1-1	NA	TGTGTCAGCAGCCCCTTAGGGGACACTGAAGCTTTCTTT	CVSSPLGDTEAFF
few	TRBV20-1	TRBJ1-2	TRBD1	TGCAGTGGGGGTGGGGACAGGGGGCAGGGTAACTATGGCTACACCTTC	CSGGGDRGQGNYGYTF
many	TRBV7-2	TRBJ2-1	TRBD2	TGTGCCAGCAGCTTGGGACTAGCGGGGGGTCTTGGTGAGCAGTTCTTC	CASSLGLAGGLGEQFF
many	TRBV7-2	TRBJ2-7	NA	TGTGCCAGCAGCTCCTATGATTACGAGCAGTACTTC	CASSSYDYEQYF
NA	TRBV12-3/TRBV12-4	TRBJ1-1	NA	TGTGCCAGCACCTCCTTCGGGGGGGCTTTCTTT	CASTSFGGAFF
NA	TRBV6-5	TRBJ2-7	TRBD1	TGTGCCAGCAGTTACTTTATGGGACAGGGGGCAAACGAGCAGTACTTC	CASSYFMGQGANEQYF
NA	TRBV18	TRBJ1-1	NA	TGTGCCAGCTTTTCAGCGACCGGGACACCCCAGAACACTGAAGCTTTCTTT	CASFSATGTPQNTEAFF
NA	TRBV5-1	TRBJ2-5	TRBD2	TGCGCCAGCAGCTTGGGACTAGCGGGGGGGCCCAAGTATCCCCAAGAGACCCAGTACTTC	CASSLGLAGGPKYPQETQYF
NA	TRBV7-2	TRBJ2-7	TRBD2	TGTGCCAGCAGTCAAGGGATAGGCGGGGGGTACTACGAGCAGTACTTC	CASSQGIGGGYYEQYF
few	TRBV7-9	TRBJ2-3	TRBD2	TGTGCCAGCACCTTGACCAGCGGGGGTATCAAGTCGGATACGCAGTATTTT	CASTLTSGGIKSDTQYF
few	TRBV29-1	TRBJ2-3	NA	TGCAGCGTTGGAGCCTCCCGGGCCCCCACAGATACGCAGTATTTT	CSVGASRAPTDTQYF
few	TRBV18	TRBJ1-5	NA	TGTGCCAGCTCACCCGGGGAGCGACAGCCCCAGCATTTT	CASSPGERQPQHF
few	TRBV9	TRBJ2-1	TRBD2	TGTGCCAGCAGCAGAAGCGGGGCCGACAATGAGCAGTTCTTC	CASSRSGADNEQFF